These T cell receptor beta chains were read from a single sample in a study of T cells in Graves' hyperthyroidism and ophthalmopathy. One entry per CDR3 protein, called by TCRdb with MiXCR from the multiplex PCR reads. The data show hundreds of thousands of distinct CDR3 sequences, roughly 13% seen once. The sequencing input was blood. These receptors were obtained from a woman aged 18-30 years with Graves' hyperthyroidism. Both conserved end residues are part of each CDR3. The D gene is left open where the match is weak. A clone size is listed for some rows: how often the clone was seen (once, few, many), or a class if it is expanded.

TRBJ2-1	few	TRBD1	TRBV20-1	TGCAGTGCTTCGTACAGGGGTTCCTACAATGAGCAGTTCTTC	CSASYRGSYNEQFF
TRBJ1-5	many	TRBD1	TRBV15	TGTGCCACCAGCAGTGGACAGGGGGATCAGCCCCAGCATTTT	CATSSGQGDQPQHF
TRBJ2-2	many	NA	TRBV28	TGTGCCAGCAGTTCCCGTTATGGGGGCACGACGAACACCGGGGAGCTGTTTTTT	CASSSRYGGTTNTGELFF
TRBJ2-1	many	NA	TRBV6-1	TGTGCCAGCTTCAGGTACAATGAGCAGTTCTTC	CASFRYNEQFF
TRBJ1-2	many	NA	TRBV27	TGTGCCAGCAGTTCCTCCCCCGTCTATGGCTACACCTTC	CASSSSPVYGYTF
TRBJ1-5	many	NA	TRBV19	TGTGCCAGTAGTATGCGGGCCTCGGGACGAACAAGCAATCAGCCCCAGCATTTT	CASSMRASGRTSNQPQHF
TRBJ1-1	many	NA	TRBV20-1	TGCAGTGCTAGAGATGTAGGAGGGAGGGAGAAAGCTTTCTTT	CSARDVGGREKAFF
TRBJ1-5	many	NA	TRBV20-1	TGCAGTGCTAGGGGGGAGGGGGTCAGGAGCAATCAGCCCCAGCATTTT	CSARGEGVRSNQPQHF
TRBJ1-1	few	NA	TRBV5-4	TGTGCCAGCAGCTCTAGGGCGGATACGGGTGAAGCTTTCTTT	CASSSRADTGEAFF
TRBJ2-4	many	TRBD1	TRBV28	TGTGCCAGCAGTCGGGGACAGCCTCTAGCCAAAAACATTCAGTACTTC	CASSRGQPLAKNIQYF
TRBJ2-5	many	TRBD2	TRBV11-1	TGTGCCAGCAGCTTAATCGGGCGGGAGAGGCGAGAGACCCAGTACTTC	CASSLIGRERRETQYF
TRBJ1-5	many	TRBD1	TRBV18	TGTGCCAGCTCAAAGGGACAGGGGGGAAGCAATCAGCCCCAGCATTTT	CASSKGQGGSNQPQHF
TRBJ2-6	many	NA	TRBV6-2/TRBV6-3	TGTGCCAGCAGTTTTAGCTCTGGGGCCAACGTCCTGACTTTC	CASSFSSGANVLTF
TRBJ1-1	many	TRBD1	TRBV6-2/TRBV6-3	TGTGCCATAAAACAGGGGGCGAACACTGAAGCTTTCTTT	CAIKQGANTEAFF
TRBJ2-3	few	NA	TRBV6-5	TGTGCCAGCAGTTCGGAGGCAGGGCGCACAGATACGCAGTATTTT	CASSSEAGRTDTQYF
TRBJ2-1	many	TRBD2	TRBV10-1	TGCGCCAGCAGTAAAGAAAGCGGGGTAACTTACAATGAGCAGTTCTTC	CASSKESGVTYNEQFF
TRBJ2-5	many	NA	TRBV12-3/TRBV12-4	TGTGCCAGCAGTTGGCAGGTGGGCGAGACCCAGTACTTC	CASSWQVGETQYF
TRBJ1-4	many	NA	TRBV15	TGTGCCACCAGCGGAAGCGGGACAACAGGTGAAAAACTGTTTTTT	CATSGSGTTGEKLFF
TRBJ2-7	many	NA	TRBV19	TGTGCCAGTAGTAGGGACTCTACCTACGAGCAGTACTTC	CASSRDSTYEQYF
TRBJ2-7	many	TRBD1	TRBV7-2	TGTGCCAGCAGGCGGACAGGGGCCTACGAGCAGTACTTC	CASRRTGAYEQYF
TRBJ2-2	few	NA	TRBV11-2	TGTGCCAGCAGCCGGGACGGGCTCTCGTTCGAGGAGCTGTTTTTT	CASSRDGLSFEELFF
TRBJ2-7	NA	NA	TRBV25-1	TGTGCCAGTGCTCGGGCACCGTCAAATGGGCAGTACTTC	CASARAPSNGQYF
TRBJ1-5	many	TRBD1	TRBV6-1	TGTGCCAGCAGGCCGCCGAGACAGGGAAGCGGGAACAATCAGCCCCAGCATTTT	CASRPPRQGSGNNQPQHF
TRBJ1-5	NA	NA	TRBV19	TGTGCCAGTAGTACTAGTGGGGGAGGCAATCAGCCCCAGCATTTT	CASSTSGGGNQPQHF
TRBJ2-3	NA	NA	TRBV28	TGTGCCAGCTCACAAAACAACCCCGGACGTGGCACAGATACGCAGTATTTT	CASSQNNPGRGTDTQYF
TRBJ1-5	few	NA	TRBV30	TGTGCCTGTCGGGTTGGGAATCAGCCCCAGCATTTT	CACRVGNQPQHF
TRBJ2-4	few	NA	TRBV20-1	TGCAGTGCTACCCCACACGGGGCGTCCAAAAACATTCAGTACTTC	CSATPHGASKNIQYF
TRBJ1-2	NA	NA	TRBV14	TGTGCCAGCAGCCAAGACGGTGCCGTGGCAGGGGTCTATGGCTACACCTTC	CASSQDGAVAGVYGYTF
TRBJ1-5	few	NA	TRBV2	TGTGCCAGCAGTGATAGTCCGATCAATCAGCCCCAGCATTTT	CASSDSPINQPQHF
TRBJ2-2	few	NA	TRBV4-3	TGCGCCAGCAGCCAAAAAGGGGGTTCCGGGGAGCTGTTTTTT	CASSQKGGSGELFF
TRBJ1-1	many	NA	TRBV6-5	TGTGCCAGCAGTTACTCGATGAACACTGAAGCTTTCTTT	CASSYSMNTEAFF
TRBJ1-5	many	NA	TRBV6-2/TRBV6-3	TGTGCCAGCGGAGACCTCCGGGACGGCAATCAGCCCCAGCATTTT	CASGDLRDGNQPQHF
TRBJ2-7	few	TRBD1	TRBV5-1	TGCGCCAGCAGCATCGGGACAGGGGACTACGAGCAGTACTTC	CASSIGTGDYEQYF
TRBJ2-7	NA	NA	TRBV3-1	TGTGCCAGCAGCCTAATGACAGGATCCTACGAGCAGTACTTC	CASSLMTGSYEQYF
TRBJ2-3	many	NA	TRBV5-1	TGCGCCAGCAGCTTGGCCGCCCCTCCAGATACGCAGTATTTT	CASSLAAPPDTQYF
TRBJ2-7	many	TRBD2	TRBV6-1	TGTGCCAGCAGCCGACAGCGGGAGAGCCCCTCCAACGAGCAGTACTTC	CASSRQRESPSNEQYF
TRBJ2-1	few	TRBD2	TRBV19	TGTGCCAGTAGTAGGCTAGCGGGGGGCGTCAATGAGCAGTTCTTC	CASSRLAGGVNEQFF
TRBJ2-7	NA	NA	TRBV30	TGTGCCTGCGTGACCAAGGACAGTGATCGGGAGCAGTACTTC	CACVTKDSDREQYF
TRBJ1-6	many	NA	TRBV5-8	TGTGCCAGCAGCTTCGACAACTCCTATAATTCACCCCTCCACTTT	CASSFDNSYNSPLHF
TRBJ2-2	NA	TRBD1	TRBV6-5	TGTGCCAGCAAGTCGATCTCTAGGACAGGGGAGACCGGGGAGCTGTTTTTT	CASKSISRTGETGELFF
TRBJ2-4	NA	NA	TRBV19	TGTGCCAGTAGTGCCCCGACAGGTCGGGTGGAAAACATTCAGTACTTC	CASSAPTGRVENIQYF
TRBJ2-7	few	NA	TRBV15	TGTGCCACCAGCAGAGATAACGGCGGCTCCTACGAGCAGTACTTC	CATSRDNGGSYEQYF
TRBJ1-2	few	NA	TRBV20-1	TGCAGTGCTCCGGACGCCCTTTCGTCAAGCTACACCTTC	CSAPDALSSSYTF
TRBJ2-7	many	TRBD1	TRBV2	TGTGCCAGCAGCGGGGACAGGGGGCACAACGAGCAGTACTTC	CASSGDRGHNEQYF
TRBJ1-2	NA	NA	TRBV10-3	TGTGCCATCAGTGAGTCTGTAGGGACCGGCTACACCTTC	CAISESVGTGYTF